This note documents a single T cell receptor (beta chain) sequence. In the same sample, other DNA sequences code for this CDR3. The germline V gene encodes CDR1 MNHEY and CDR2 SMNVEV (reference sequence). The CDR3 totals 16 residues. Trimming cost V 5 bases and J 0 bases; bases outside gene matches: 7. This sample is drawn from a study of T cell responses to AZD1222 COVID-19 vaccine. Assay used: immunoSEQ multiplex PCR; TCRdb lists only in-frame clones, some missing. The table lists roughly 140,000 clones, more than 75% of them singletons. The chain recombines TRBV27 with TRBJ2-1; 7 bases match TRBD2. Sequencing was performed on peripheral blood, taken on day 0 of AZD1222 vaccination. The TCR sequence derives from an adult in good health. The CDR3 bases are TGTGCCAGCAGTCCCTTAGCGGGTTCCTCCTACAATGAGCAGTTCTTC. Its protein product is CASSPLAGSSYNEQFF.